A selection of T cell receptor beta chains follows, all from one sample in a study of OX40 agonist ivuxolimab in advanced cancers. Clones were read by immunoSEQ multiplex PCR, and TCRdb kept only the in-frame ones, dropping some. The sample consists of around 30,000 clones, about 89% of them appearing once. Sequencing was performed on CD4+ or CD8+ T cells sorted from blood, taken in a trial of the OX40 agonist ivuxolimab. Receptor source: an adult with an advanced solid tumor such as melanoma, head and neck, liver or kidney cancer. CDR3s leave out the opening cysteine and the closing phenylalanine or tryptophan. Each record gives: V gene, J gene, CDR3 protein.

TRBV19	TRBJ1-1	ASSLGGFTEAF
TRBV4-3	TRBJ2-2	ASSQDPIGLAGYPKGELF
TRBV7-9	TRBJ2-7	ASSSPYEQY
TRBV30	TRBJ2-1	AWSVPGTSGSDEQF
TRBV7-6	TRBJ2-3	TSSLSMGSTDTQY
TRBV2	TRBJ2-3	ASSGGWDTSTDTQY
TRBV7-9	TRBJ1-5	ASSLSMRGNQPQH
TRBV9	TRBJ2-1	ASALGGGGSNEQF
TRBV2	TRBJ1-1	ASSRTGTNTEAF
TRBV9	TRBJ1-3	ASSATRSSGNTIY
TRBV18	TRBJ2-7	ASSQGTGSSYEQY
TRBV2	TRBJ1-1	ASSEIGEGRTEAF
TRBV19	TRBJ1-1	ASSIGTEAF
TRBV10-3	TRBJ1-1	AISGGDRAYGTEAF
TRBV27	TRBJ1-1	ASRPALNTEAF
TRBV9	TRBJ1-3	ASSAPVSGNTIY
TRBV7-9	TRBJ2-7	ASSLNRGPDEQY
TRBV11-2	TRBJ2-1	ASSPWGLAGGNNEQF
TRBV6-5	TRBJ2-5	ASSYAGTASSETQY
TRBV14	TRBJ2-7	ASSQATGGLSEQY
TRBV6-5	TRBJ2-7	ASSYSDRGYEQY
TRBV11-2	TRBJ2-1	ASSLGAAVQF
TRBV7-8	TRBJ2-1	ASSSSLQGQGSGNEQF
TRBV9	TRBJ1-1	ASSVSSDMTEMNTEAF
TRBV18	TRBJ2-7	ASADRGSYEQY
TRBV28	TRBJ1-6	ASSSTLSGFRYNSPLH
TRBV5-5	TRBJ1-1	ASSGYGTDTEAF
TRBV19	TRBJ2-3	ASSIGPGSTDTQY
TRBV7-9	TRBJ2-1	ASSLRAGGMNEQF
TRBV4-1	TRBJ2-7	ASSLSGSSYEQY
TRBV27	TRBJ1-1	ASSSHPGGSKSEAF
TRBV30	TRBJ2-5	AWSMGQAGETQY
TRBV19	TRBJ1-2	ASTPGIYGYT
TRBV7-2	TRBJ1-2	ASSHPGLRDGYT
TRBV19	TRBJ2-1	ASSMGSGSYNEQF
TRBV6-5	TRBJ1-4	ASSYVWGDEKLF
TRBV2	TRBJ2-6	ASKGTSGANVLT
TRBV5-1	TRBJ2-7	ASSTSTGTYEQY
TRBV9	TRBJ2-2	ASSASGTGIDGELF
TRBV27	TRBJ2-3	ASSLHGIAGGEITDTQY
TRBV7-8	TRBJ2-5	ASSLGSTQY
TRBV27	TRBJ1-6	ASSYIKHWPLH
TRBV5-1	TRBJ2-3	ASSFSSGGTDTQY